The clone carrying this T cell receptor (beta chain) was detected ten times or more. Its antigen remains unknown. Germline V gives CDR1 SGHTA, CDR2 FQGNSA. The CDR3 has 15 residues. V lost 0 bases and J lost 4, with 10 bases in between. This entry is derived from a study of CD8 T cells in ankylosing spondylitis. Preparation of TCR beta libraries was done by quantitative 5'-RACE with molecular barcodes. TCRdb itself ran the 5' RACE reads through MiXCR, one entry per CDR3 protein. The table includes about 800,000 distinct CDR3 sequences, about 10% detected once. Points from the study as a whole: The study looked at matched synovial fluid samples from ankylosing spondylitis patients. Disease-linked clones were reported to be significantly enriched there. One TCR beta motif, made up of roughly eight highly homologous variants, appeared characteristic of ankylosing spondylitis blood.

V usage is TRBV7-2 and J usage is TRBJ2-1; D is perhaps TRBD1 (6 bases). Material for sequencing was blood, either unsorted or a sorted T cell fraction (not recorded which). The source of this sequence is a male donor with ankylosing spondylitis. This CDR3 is CASSLAQGTYNEQFF. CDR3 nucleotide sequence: TGTGCCAGCAGCTTAGCACAGGGAACTTACAATGAGCAGTTCTTC.